The subject of this entry is one TCR beta chain. In the authors' methods: Estimated nucleated cell counts came from reference gene primer amplification. Some clones are missing from TCRdb's copy, which holds only in-frame ones; the method was immunoSEQ multiplex PCR. The V and J calls and clone size come from that table; D and trimming were worked out from the DNA. The sample comprises 150,000 to 200,000 clones, over 75% of which are singletons, and roughly 6% rests with the top ten. V lost 0 bases, J lost 12 bases, and 7 bases lay in between. Germline CDR1 ENHRY, CDR2 SYGVKD. This CDR3 has 11 residues. The entry originates in a study of blood T cell repertoires in COVID-19.

The clonotype comes from a man aged 35-49 years who had recovered from COVID-19. The sample was PBMCs or T cells enriched from blood (not recorded which). The V and J genes are TRBV10-3 and TRBJ2-3; TRBD2 might be the D (5 bases). The chain's CDR3 is CAISESTSQYF. The CDR3 nucleotides read TGTGCCATCAGTGAGTCAACTAGTCAGTATTTT.